The 27 T cell receptor beta chains presented below share a single source sample, sequenced in a study of blood T cell repertoires in COVID-19. TCRdb's copy holds only in-frame clones and misses some; the assay was immunoSEQ multiplex PCR. The sample yields 270,000 or so clones, about 87% seen once. The sequenced material came from PBMCs or T cells enriched from blood (not recorded which). Receptors were obtained from a woman in her forties with acute COVID-19.

J is TRBJ2-7 and V is TRBV27; 10 bases match TRBD2. The CDR3 runs 15 residues. Germline trimming cut 6 bases from V and 3 bases from J; bases unmatched to any gene: 8. Germline V gives CDR1 MNHEY, CDR2 SMNVEV (reference sequence). CDR3 loop: CASSIRTSGRYEQYF. The CDR3 DNA reads as TGTGCCAGCAGCATCAGGACTAGCGGACGCTACGAGCAGTACTTC.

CDR3 loop: CASSFRHEETQYF. CDR3 in DNA: TGTGCCAGCAGCTTTCGACACGAAGAGACCCAGTACTTC. The chain employs TRBV5-4 and TRBJ2-5; D ambiguous. V lost 2 bases and J 3 bases, leaving 8 bases between the germline ends. The CDR3 runs 13 residues. Germline V lookup: CDR1 SGHNT, CDR2 YYREEE (reference sequence).

The chain is built from TRBV9 and TRBJ2-1, with D maybe TRBD2 (5 bases). V lost 2 bases to trimming and J lost 2 bases, with 11 bases between them. This CDR3 contains 15 residues. The germline gives CDR1 SGDLS, CDR2 YYNGEE. DNA for the CDR3: TGTGCCAGCAGCGTTGTGGGAGATCCCTACAATGAGCAGTTCTTC. Its protein is CASSVVGDPYNEQFF.

This sequence joins TRBV25-1 and TRBJ2-1; possibly TRBD1 for D (5 bases). The CDR3 consists of 14 residues. Trimming cost V 2 bases and J 8 bases, with 13 bases left between them. Germline V CDR1 and CDR2: MGHDK, SYGVNS. The CDR3 DNA reads as TGTGCCAGCAGTGAAAGGGGTGCTCTCGATGAGCAGTTCTTC. Protein: CASSERGALDEQFF.

The chain uses TRBV19 and TRBJ1-4; 7 bases fit TRBD1. The CDR3 length is 16 residues. J gave up 7 bases and V 3 bases, and 11 bases lay outside the gene matches. CDR1 LNHDA and CDR2 SQIVND come from the germline V gene (reference sequence). CDR3 nucleotide sequence: TGTGCCAGTAGTATGATGGAAGGGACAGAGCTTGAAAAACTGTTTTTT. Translation: CASSMMEGTELEKLFF.

The chain recombines TRBV14 with TRBJ2-1; 12 nucleotides line up with TRBD2. Germline CDR1 and CDR2: SGHDN and FVKESK. After removal of 3 bases from V and 7 bases from J, the junction contained 4 bases not matched to a gene. This CDR3 spans 15 amino acids. The CDR3 region is CASSHLAGGLNEQFF. CDR3 sequence (DNA): TGTGCCAGCAGCCACCTAGCGGGAGGGCTGAATGAGCAGTTCTTC.

V is TRBV7-2 and J is TRBJ1-6, with D perhaps matching TRBD1 (6 bases). V lost 3 bases to trimming and J lost 9 bases, with 15 bases between them. CDR1 and CDR2 from the germline V gene are SGHTA and FQGNSA. CDR3 length: 15 amino acids. The CDR3 spells CASSFTGFESSPLHF. Written as DNA, the CDR3 is TGTGCCAGCAGCTTCACAGGGTTTGAGAGTTCACCCCTCCACTTT. Based on the CDR3 plus reference TRBV7-2 and TRBJ1-6, the full variable domain is GAGVSQSPSNKVTEKGKDVELRCDPISGHTALYWYRQSLGQGLEFLIYFQGNSAPDKSGLPSDRFSAERTGGSVSTLTIQRTQQEDSAVYLCASSFTGFESSPLHFGNGTRLTVT.

The rearrangement joins TRBV27 to TRBJ1-1; TRBD1 matches 10 bases. CDR3 length: 15 residues. V trimming: 4 bases; J trimming: 6 bases; junction bases outside the gene matches: 8. In germline, CDR1 is MNHEY, CDR2 SMNVEV (reference sequence). This chain's CDR3 is CASSSRTGGSAEAFF. The CDR3 nucleotides are TGTGCCAGCAGTTCCCGGACAGGGGGGTCTGCTGAAGCTTTCTTT.

This chain connects TRBV7-9 to TRBJ2-5; D is possibly TRBD2 (5 bases). V gave up 5 bases and J gave up 5 bases, with 15 bases separating them. Germline CDR1 SEHNR, CDR2 FQNEAQ (reference sequence). This CDR3 has 14 residues. The CDR3 protein is CASSPGLSGETQYF. The CDR3 nucleotides are TGTGCCAGCAGCCCCGGGCTTTCGGGGGAGACCCAGTACTTC.

The V and J genes are TRBV7-3 and TRBJ1-3, with 10 bases fitting TRBD1. The germline gives CDR1 SGHTA, CDR2 FQGTGA. The J segment lost 2 bases and the V segment lost 5 bases, leaving 6 bases of the junction unmatched. This CDR3 is built from 16 residues. The CDR3 here is CASSATGTGAGNTIYF. Written as DNA, the CDR3 is TGTGCCAGCAGCGCAACCGGGACAGGGGCTGGAAACACCATATATTTT.

The CDR3 reads CASRTYRDYGELFF. The DNA for the CDR3 is TGTGCCAGTAGGACATACCGGGACTACGGGGAGCTGTTTTTT. The chain has TRBV19 and TRBJ2-2; 7 bases agree with TRBD2. Germline loops: CDR1 LNHDA, CDR2 SQIVND (reference sequence). The CDR3 runs to 14 residues. J lost 7 bases, V lost 6 bases, and 8 bases had no gene match. Full variable domain (outside the CDR3, taken from reference TRBV19 and TRBJ2-2): DGGITQSPKYLFRKEGQNVTLSCEQNLNHDAMYWYRQDPGQGLRLIYYSQIVNDFQKGDIAEGYSVSREKKESFPLTVTSAQKNPTAFYLCASRTYRDYGELFFGEGSRLTVL.

This clone was observed once. In DNA form, the CDR3 reads TGCGCCAGCAGTGACGTGGGACTAGCGGGGGACAATGAGCAGTTCTTC. As protein: CASSDVGLAGDNEQFF. The V gene is TRBV10-1, the J gene TRBJ2-1; TRBD2 matches 14 bases. This CDR3 region has 16 residues. V was clipped by 3 bases and J by 5 bases; unmatched bases: 3. The germline V gene has CDR1 WNHNN and CDR2 SYGVQD (reference sequence).

The rearrangement uses TRBV3-1 (or the pseudogene TRBV3-2) and TRBJ2-5, with TRBD2 matching 14 bases. CDR1 and CDR2 (germline): LGHDT, YNNKEL (reference sequence). V was clipped by 4 bases and J by 5 bases; unmatched bases: 6. The CDR3 extends over 16 amino acids. The CDR3 sequence: CASSLGTSGSWETQYF. Written as DNA, the CDR3 is TGTGCCAGCAGCCTCGGGACTAGCGGGAGTTGGGAGACCCAGTACTTC.

V is TRBV24-1 and J is TRBJ2-2, with D possibly TRBD2 on 5 matching bases. Germline CDR1 KGHDR, CDR2 SFDVKD. Trimming removed 3 bases at V and 2 bases at J, with 9 bases between. The CDR3 is made up of 15 amino acids. The CDR3 loop is CATSDVEDNTGELFF. CDR3 bases: TGTGCCACCAGTGATGTGGAGGACAACACCGGGGAGCTGTTTTTT.

The chain employs TRBV2 and TRBJ2-1; a weak D match, TRBD1 (6 bases). CDR1 and CDR2 (germline): SNHLY, FYNNEI. With 5 bases removed from V and 7 bases from J, the gap between germline ends came to 12 bases. The CDR3 is 13 amino acids. Written as DNA, the CDR3 is TGTGCCAGCAGTCCGACAACAGGGAATGAGCAGTTCTTC. It translates to CASSPTTGNEQFF.

The V gene is TRBV6-5, the J gene TRBJ1-6; D is perhaps TRBD1 (5 bases). Germline CDR1 and CDR2: MNHEY and SVGAGI. V lost 6 bases to trimming and J lost 8 bases, with 14 bases between them. The CDR3 covers 14 residues. The CDR3 spells CASRRDSRDSPLHF. DNA of the CDR3: TGTGCCAGCAGAAGGGACTCCAGGGATTCACCCCTCCACTTT.

The chain uses TRBV30 and TRBJ2-5; a weak D match, TRBD1 (7 bases). Deletions cut 5 bases from V and 4 bases from J, with 17 bases between. The CDR3 extends over 14 amino acids. Germline CDR1 reads GTSNPN; CDR2 reads SVGIG (reference sequence). The CDR3 nucleotides are TGTGCCTGGTCAGGGGGGCAGGGAGGAGAGACCCAGTACTTC. Encoded protein: CAWSGGQGGETQYF.

J is TRBJ2-2 and V is TRBV24-1; TRBD1 matches at 7 bases. The V segment lost 1 base and the J segment 7 bases; nucleotides outside the gene matches: 2. Germline V gene sequence: CDR1 KGHDR, CDR2 SFDVKD. The CDR3 loop spans 14 amino acids. CDR3 sequence: CATSDLAGGGELFF. CDR3 bases: TGTGCCACCAGTGATTTAGCAGGGGGCGGGGAGCTGTTTTTT.

This clone was found a few times. The chain recombines TRBV24-1 with TRBJ1-5; D is uncertain. The germline V and J ends were trimmed by 0 bases and 7 bases, with 3 bases remaining between them. Per germline, CDR1 KGHDR and CDR2 SFDVKD. The CDR3 sequence is 12 residues long. CDR3 amino acids: CATSDLGQPQHF. The DNA for the CDR3 is TGTGCCACCAGTGATTTGGGCCAGCCCCAGCATTTT.

This clone was recorded once. The chain employs TRBV6-4 and TRBJ1-1; TRBD1 aligns across 9 bases. The V gene end was trimmed by 7 bases and the J gene end by 10 bases; junction bases not matched to a gene: 13. Germline-derived CDR1 and CDR2 are MRHNA and SNTAGT. The CDR3 covers 14 residues. The CDR3 bases are TGTGCCAGCACTTACCAACCCGGGACAGGGTCAGCTTTCTTT. Protein sequence: CASTYQPGTGSAFF.

J is TRBJ2-7 and V is TRBV7-9; 9 positions match TRBD2. The CDR3 consists of 14 residues. With 5 bases clipped from V and 3 bases from J, the junction kept 5 bases outside the gene matches. Germline V CDR1 and CDR2: SEHNR, FQNEAQ (reference sequence). The CDR3 spells CASSNSGSGYEQYF. The CDR3 nucleotides are TGTGCCAGCAGCAATAGCGGGAGCGGCTACGAGCAGTACTTC.

The rearrangement joins TRBV10-3 to TRBJ1-2; 12 nucleotides line up with TRBD1. This CDR3 is built from 15 residues. The germline CDR1 and CDR2 sequences are ENHRY and SYGVKD. With V trimmed by 6 bases and J by 8 bases, 10 bases remained unmatched. CDR3 amino acids: CAISLGQGALYGYTF. CDR3 DNA sequence: TGTGCCATCAGCTTGGGACAGGGGGCGTTGTACGGCTACACCTTC.

This rearrangement joins TRBV9 to TRBJ2-7; possible D gene TRBD2, 6 bases. V lost 7 bases, J lost 7 bases, and 9 bases lay in between. From germline, CDR1 is SGDLS and CDR2 YYNGEE. The CDR3 has 10 residues. The CDR3 reads CASGGREQYF. The CDR3 DNA reads TGTGCCAGCGGGGGGAGGGAGCAGTACTTC.

V gene TRBV27 combines with J gene TRBJ2-1, with 9 bases aligning to TRBD2. V trimming: 7 bases; J trimming: 2 bases; junction bases outside the gene matches: 15. The germline V gene encodes CDR1 MNHEY and CDR2 SMNVEV (reference sequence). The CDR3 loop spans 18 amino acids. CDR3 in DNA: TGTGCCAGCATCTTAAGTTTAGCGGGAGTCGGCCCCTACAATGAGCAGTTCTTC. The encoded protein is CASILSLAGVGPYNEQFF.

CDR3 sequence (DNA): TGTGCCAGCAGCTTTTCTACGGGCTACGAGCAGTACGTC. This encodes CASSFSTGYEQYV. The chain links TRBV7-2 to TRBJ2-7, with D uncertain. The V end lost 3 bases, the J end lost 3 bases, and 9 bases lay between the germline ends. CDR3 size: 13 residues. The germline V gene encodes CDR1 SGHTA and CDR2 FQGNSA.

The J gene is TRBJ2-7, the V gene TRBV28; 10 bases map to TRBD1. The CDR3 runs 15 residues. With V trimmed by 5 bases and J by 7 bases, 11 bases remained unmatched. Looked up from germline, CDR1 is MDHEN and CDR2 is SYDVKM. This CDR3 is CASSTSGQGSWEQYF. CDR3 in DNA: TGTGCCAGCAGTACATCGGGACAGGGGTCTTGGGAGCAGTACTTC.

The chain links TRBV7-2 to TRBJ2-5; 16 bases are a match to TRBD2. Trimming removed 5 bases from V and 7 bases from J; junction bases left unmatched: 16. Germline V gives CDR1 SGHTA, CDR2 FQGNSA. The CDR3 consists of 19 residues. The CDR3 loop is CASSHNPGTSGRVQWTQYF. As DNA, the CDR3 is TGTGCCAGCAGCCACAACCCCGGGACTAGCGGGAGGGTCCAATGGACCCAGTACTTC.